This passage covers 26 T cell receptor beta chains from one sample sequenced in a study of human T cells and chemical hapten exposure. The time point: pre-sensitization, week 0. Treatment indicated: therapeutic diphenylcyclopropenone sensitization with weekly scalp DPC. TCRdb reprocessed the RACE reads with MiXCR, giving one entry per CDR3 protein. The data show around 57,000 distinct CDR3 sequences, over 9% seen once. The sequencing here drew on whole blood, taken in connection with sensitization to the hapten diphenylcyclopropenone (DPC). The receptors stem from a middle-aged woman with alopecia areata. Some clones in this sample may be carry-over from other donors' samples.

This clonotype was observed at least ten times. The CDR3 nucleotides are TGTGCCAGTAGGCACTCCGGGGCCGGGAAAGGCACAGATACGCAGTATTTT. This sequence encodes CASRHSGAGKGTDTQYF. The J gene is TRBJ2-3, the V gene TRBV19; D possibly uses TRBD1 or TRBD2 (5 bases each). In germline, CDR1 is LNHDA, CDR2 SQIVND (reference sequence). CDR3 length: 17 amino acids. V dropped 6 bases and J dropped 1 base, with 20 bases sitting between them.

The V gene is TRBV18, the J gene TRBJ1-1; possible D gene TRBD1, 5 bases. Trimming stripped 3 bases from V and 6 bases from J, with 17 bases between. Germline values: CDR1 KGHSH, CDR2 LQKENI. The CDR3 runs to 15 residues. The CDR3 loop reads CASSPLRGRNAEAFF. In DNA, the CDR3 is TGTGCCAGCTCACCCTTAAGGGGACGAAACGCTGAAGCTTTCTTT.

This sequence joins TRBV7-4 and TRBJ1-4, with TRBD1 as a possible D gene (6 bases). The V gene lost 3 bases and the J gene lost 5 bases, with 13 bases spanning the gap. Germline V gene sequence: CDR1 SGHVT, CDR2 SQSDAQ. This CDR3 comprises 15 residues. The CDR3 region is CASSFDRCLNEKLFF. CDR3 in DNA: TGTGCCAGCAGCTTCGACAGGTGCCTCAATGAAAAACTGTTTTTT.

This clonotype was found many times. This rearrangement joins TRBV7-6 to TRBJ2-2; 7 nucleotides match TRBD2. The V gene end was trimmed by 5 bases and the J gene end by 5 bases; junction bases not matched to a gene: 5. This CDR3 contains 14 residues. The germline V gene has CDR1 SGHVS and CDR2 FNYEAQ. This CDR3 is CASSPAGGTGELFF. The CDR3 region has the DNA TGTGCCAGCAGCCCAGCCGGGGGGACCGGGGAGCTGTTTTTT.

This clonotype has just a few counts. V is TRBV7-9 and J is TRBJ2-3; D not certain. Germline CDR1 reads SEHNR; CDR2 reads FQNEAQ (reference sequence). Trimming left V 5 bases short and J 4 bases short, with 10 bases between. The CDR3 length is 13 residues. CDR3 in DNA: TGTGCCAGCAGCCCTAGTGGGCCAGATACGCAGTATTTT. Amino acid sequence: CASSPSGPDTQYF.

This chain links TRBV3-1 with TRBJ2-7, with 8 nucleotides matching TRBD1. V was pared by 5 bases and J by 0 bases, with 9 bases of the junction left unmatched. From germline, CDR1 is LGHDT and CDR2 YNNKEL (reference sequence). There are 16 residues in the CDR3. The chain's CDR3 is CASSNLRGPPSYEQYF. DNA for the CDR3: TGTGCCAGCAGCAACCTCAGGGGGCCTCCCTCCTACGAGCAGTACTTC.

This clonotype has only a few counts. The chain has TRBV5-1 and TRBJ2-3, with 14 bases matching TRBD2. The CDR3 extends over 16 amino acids. The J segment lost 5 bases and the V segment lost 4 bases, leaving 6 bases of the junction unmatched. Germline V gene data show CDR1 as SGHRS and CDR2 as YFSETQ. This CDR3 reads CASSPGTSGGGDTQYF. In nucleotides, the CDR3 is TGCGCCAGCAGCCCTGGGACTAGCGGGGGTGGAGATACGCAGTATTTT.

This clonotype was seen repeatedly, ten times or more. V gene TRBV20-1 combines with J gene TRBJ2-3, with 8 bases that match TRBD1. The CDR3 loop spans 13 amino acids. V lost 6 bases to trimming and J lost 2 bases; unmatched junction nucleotides: 4. CDR1 and CDR2 from the germline V gene are DFQATT and SNEGSKA (reference sequence). As DNA, the CDR3 is TGCAGTGCGCGGCAGGGGGCCACAGATACGCAGTATTTT. Its protein is CSARQGATDTQYF.

Only a few counts were recorded for this clonotype. The V gene is TRBV20-1, the J gene TRBJ1-5, with D unclear. V lost 0 bases and J 0 bases, leaving 6 bases between the germline ends. CDR1 and CDR2 (germline): DFQATT, SNEGSKA (reference sequence). The CDR3 is 14 amino acids. The CDR3 DNA is TGCAGTGCTAGAGAACCTTATAGCAATCAGCCCCAGCATTTT. It yields the protein CSAREPYSNQPQHF.

Many counts were recorded for this clonotype. This chain uses TRBV7-6 with TRBJ2-1; perhaps D is TRBD1 or TRBD2 (5 bases each). Germline CDR1 SGHVS, CDR2 FNYEAQ. The CDR3 consists of 11 residues. Between the trimmed V and J ends, which lost 5 bases and 6 bases, there was a span of 5 bases. The CDR3 DNA reads TGTGCCAGCAGCGGGGGCAATGAGCAGTTCTTC. Protein product: CASSGGNEQFF.

The V gene is TRBV6-2 or TRBV6-3, the J gene TRBJ1-1, with a tentative D call TRBD1 (5 bases). This CDR3 has 14 residues. The germline V and J ends were trimmed by 5 bases and 0 bases, with 10 bases remaining between them. Germline V lookup: CDR1 MNHEY, CDR2 SVGEGT. The CDR3 reads CASSRTNLNTEAFF. CDR3 in DNA: TGTGCCAGCAGTCGGACAAACCTGAACACTGAAGCTTTCTTT.

This clonotype was recorded a few times. V is TRBV28 and J is TRBJ1-5; maybe TRBD1 (5 bases). This CDR3 comprises 16 residues. The V gene lost 7 bases and the J gene lost 2 bases, with 18 bases spanning the gap. In germline, CDR1 is MDHEN, CDR2 SYDVKM. The CDR3 protein is CASTHGARAGNQPQHF. In DNA, the CDR3 is TGTGCCAGCACCCATGGGGCGAGGGCGGGCAATCAGCCCCAGCATTTT.

The chain carries TRBV20-1 and TRBJ2-5; D might be TRBD2 (6 bases). The CDR3 loop spans 13 amino acids. With 5 bases removed from V and 5 bases from J, the gap between germline ends came to 15 bases. The germline gives CDR1 DFQATT, CDR2 SNEGSKA (reference sequence). In DNA, the CDR3 is TGCAGTGCTCCGACGACTAGGTCCGAGACCCAGTACTTC. This gives the protein CSAPTTRSETQYF.

This sequence joins TRBV21-1 and TRBJ2-2; the DNA was not compared with TRBD1, the D call given in the table. TRBV21-1 is assigned pseudogene status. The CDR3 consists of 16 residues. CDR3 DNA sequence: TGTGCCAGCAGCAGGCCTCGGACAGCGAACACCGGGGAGCTGTTTTTT. Protein product: CASSRPRTANTGELFF.

This clonotype was observed at least ten times. V and J are TRBV5-5 and TRBJ2-5, with D perhaps TRBD2 (5 bases). The CDR3 totals 15 residues. Germline values: CDR1 SGHKS, CDR2 YYEKEE (reference sequence). The V and J ends lost 5 bases and 3 bases respectively, with 17 bases between them. This CDR3 is CASSLGLAMEETQYF. The CDR3 nucleotides are TGTGCCAGCAGTTTAGGGCTAGCCATGGAAGAGACCCAGTACTTC.

This clonotype occurred a few times. Here the CDR3 reads CASSYRTREGLGGELFF. The CDR3 nucleotides read TGCGCCAGCAGCTACCGGACGCGGGAGGGCCTGGGCGGGGAGCTGTTTTTT. The chain employs TRBV4-1 and TRBJ2-2, with TRBD2 identical over 9 bases. This CDR3 has 17 amino acids. Germline CDR1 reads MGHRA; CDR2 reads YSYEKL. The ends lost 5 bases at V and 7 bases at J; junction bases unmatched: 14.

This clonotype showed up many times. The chain couples TRBV5-4 to TRBJ2-7, with D perhaps matching TRBD2 (7 bases). The CDR3 consists of 15 residues. Per germline, CDR1 SGHNT and CDR2 YYREEE (reference sequence). V was pared by 4 bases and J by 3 bases, with 17 bases between. For the CDR3, the DNA is TGTGCCAGCAGCCCGGAGGGGGGGCCAGTCTACGAGCAGTACTTC. As protein: CASSPEGGPVYEQYF.

On this clonotype itself: A much larger clone lies one base from this, so it may be a read error. The conserved phenylalanine or tryptophan is not found at the CDR3 terminus, so this likely reflects a read error. The genes are TRBV6-6 and TRBJ2-3; the match to TRBD2 covers 8 bases. With V trimmed by 6 bases and J by 3 bases, 8 bases remained unmatched. Germline V gene sequence: CDR1 MNHNY, CDR2 SVGAGI (reference sequence). The CDR3 spans 15 residues. This CDR3 is CASRPPGGGTDTQYL. The DNA for the CDR3 is TGTGCCAGCAGACCCCCGGGAGGGGGGACAGATACGCAGTATTTA.

This chain connects TRBV5-4 to TRBJ1-2, with a weak D call TRBD1 (6 bases). CDR1 is SGHNT and CDR2 is YYREEE in the germline V gene (reference sequence). Trimming pared 3 bases from V and 8 bases from J, leaving 17 bases between. There are 14 residues in the CDR3. The CDR3 region is CASSSQSGVWGYTF. The CDR3 DNA reads as TGTGCCAGCAGCTCCCAGTCAGGGGTGTGGGGCTACACCTTC.

Many counts were recorded for this clonotype. J is TRBJ2-6 and V is TRBV5-1; D uncertain. The germline CDR1 and CDR2 sequences are SGHRS and YFSETQ. The CDR3 is 15 amino acids. V shed 4 bases and J shed 0 bases, with 8 bases lying between them. The DNA of the CDR3 is TGCGCCAGCAGCATAAGTCTCTCTGGGGCCAACGTCCTGACTTTC. As protein: CASSISLSGANVLTF. The full variable domain, in which reference TRBV5-1 and TRBJ2-6 provide the parts outside the CDR3, is KAGVTQTPRYLIKTRGQQVTLSCSPISGHRSVSWYQQTPGQGLQFLFEYFSETQRNKGNFPGRFSGRQFSNSRSEMNVSTLELGDSALYLCASSISLSGANVLTFGAGSRLTVL.

This clonotype was observed a few times. The chain links TRBV4-3 to TRBJ2-2; 9 bases line up with TRBD2. This CDR3 is 16 amino acids long. CDR1 and CDR2 (germline): LGHNA, YSLEER. V lost 3 bases, J lost 5 bases, and 7 bases stayed unmatched. As DNA, the CDR3 is TGCGCCAGCAGCCAGGCGGGAGGGGTCATGACCGGGGAGCTGTTTTTT. Its protein is CASSQAGGVMTGELFF.

This clonotype occurred a few times. The chain carries TRBV10-1 and TRBJ2-2; possibly TRBD1 or TRBD2 for D (6 bases each). The CDR3 sequence is 13 residues long. V was trimmed by 7 bases and J by 7 bases, leaving 13 bases between them. The V gene's germline CDR1 is WNHNN and CDR2 SYGVQD (reference sequence). CDR3 loop: CASNPGADGELFF. The CDR3 nucleotides read TGCGCCAGCAACCCGGGGGCGGACGGGGAGCTGTTTTTT.

V and J are TRBV30 and TRBJ1-1, with D hard to call. In germline, CDR1 is GTSNPN, CDR2 SVGIG (reference sequence). Trimming removed 3 bases at V and 0 bases at J, with 14 bases between. This CDR3 has 15 residues. CDR3 sequence: CAWSPSWAMNTEAFF. The CDR3, as DNA: TGTGCCTGGAGCCCCTCGTGGGCCATGAACACTGAAGCTTTCTTT.

The chain combines TRBV30 with TRBJ1-1, with a possible D match to TRBD1 (5 bases). The ends were cut back, 5 bases at V and 5 bases at J, with 9 bases in the middle. The CDR3 contains 11 residues. From germline, CDR1 is GTSNPN and CDR2 SVGIG (reference sequence). This chain's CDR3 is CAWQGRTEAFF. The CDR3 bases are TGTGCCTGGCAGGGTCGGACTGAAGCTTTCTTT.

This clonotype was recorded many times. At one of its ends the junction is not consistent with the germline gene, which may arise from a read error. The chain links TRBV12-3 or TRBV12-4 to TRBJ1-2, with D uncertain. The CDR3 is made up of 12 amino acids. The CDR3 bases are TGTGCCAGCAGTTTACCCGGAGAAACGCTCGCCTTC. Its translation: CASSLPGETLAF.

The genes are TRBV2 and TRBJ2-3, with D maybe TRBD2 (6 bases). This CDR3 has 15 residues. V lost 1 base to trimming and J lost 3 bases, with 11 bases between them. Germline CDR1 is SNHLY and CDR2 is FYNNEI. In nucleotides, the CDR3 is TGTGCCAGCAGTGAAGGGGCGGGAAGAACAGATACGCAGTATTTT. It translates to CASSEGAGRTDTQYF.